The clone carrying this T cell receptor beta chain was recorded a few times. CDR1 DFQATT and CDR2 SNEGSKA come from the germline V gene (reference sequence). V was cut by 6 bases and J by 2 bases, with 17 bases left in between. This CDR3 has 15 amino acids. Tagging with unique molecular identifiers was applied to individual cDNA molecules. From the 5' RACE reads, TCRdb called clonotypes with MiXCR, one entry per CDR3 protein. Counted here are tens of thousands of distinct CDR3 sequences, about 9.8% occurring once; the ten biggest clones make up 15% to 20%. The sample originates from a study of early T cells in non-severe SARS-CoV-2 infection.

This sequence originates from an adult who was a healthcare worker with PCR-confirmed SARS-CoV-2 infection or an uninfected control (not recorded which). The specimen sequenced was whole blood. The chain employs TRBV20-1 and TRBJ1-5; D might be TRBD1 (6 bases). CDR3 DNA: TGCAGTGCGGCACAGGGAGGGCTAGGCAATCAGCCCCAGCATTTT. As protein: CSAAQGGLGNQPQHF.